This is a list of T cell receptor beta chains from one sample in a study of T-cell memory formation after mild COVID-19. TCRdb re-analysed the 5' RACE reads in MiXCR, keeping a single row per CDR3 protein. The sample includes 170,000 or so distinct CDR3 sequences, roughly 30% of them seen just once. Source material: PBMCs or a T cell subset sorted from them (not recorded which). The origin of the receptors is an adult woman who had mild COVID-19 (a few samples of this study predate the infection). Cell type and time point are not known. The CDR3 runs from the conserved cysteine through the conserved F or W. Some rows have no size entry. The others give once, few or many, or a class for an expanded clone.

j_call v_call clone_size cdr3_aa
TRBJ1-2 TRBV7-8 NA CASSPRSPGTNYGYTF
TRBJ1-1 TRBV20-1 NA CSASSGAAEAFF
TRBJ2-1 TRBV6-5 NA CASRRGDGQFF
TRBJ2-3 TRBV25-1 few CASQGGLSTDTQYF
TRBJ1-1 TRBV10-3 few CAIRGQGGWNTEAFF
TRBJ1-1 TRBV4-1 NA CASSQFSGKQGALNTEAFF
TRBJ2-5 TRBV2 NA CASSAGGGLTQYF
TRBJ2-1 TRBV7-7 NA CASSIGTTYNEQFF
TRBJ1-5 TRBV6-5 NA CASSDTLPGLSNQPQHF
TRBJ2-7 TRBV19 NA CASSQDRGLREQYF
TRBJ2-3 TRBV19 once CASSPTSGHTDTQYF
TRBJ1-5 TRBV5-1 few CASSIRAGQPQHF
TRBJ2-3 TRBV5-1 NA CARRSLAGSTDTQYF
TRBJ1-1 TRBV14 few CASSQDLGRLNTEAFF
TRBJ2-1 TRBV5-5 NA CASSLGLPSYNEQFF
TRBJ2-7 TRBV11-2 many CASSLGTSGRAVHEQYF
TRBJ2-7 TRBV5-1 many CASSTRAGEQYF
TRBJ2-3 TRBV6-2/TRBV6-3 NA CASSYYPAGELVDTQYF
TRBJ1-1 TRBV6-2/TRBV6-3 NA CASSRDRDAFF
TRBJ1-1 TRBV7-9 NA CASSKRGAGTEAFF
TRBJ2-5 TRBV4-2 NA CASSQGDLEQETQYF
TRBJ1-2 TRBV6-2/TRBV6-3 NA CASRKKLRDIHGYTF
TRBJ1-2 TRBV6-4 NA CASSDGGQDYGYTF
TRBJ2-1 TRBV5-4 many CASSLGLEGWDINEQFF
TRBJ2-4 TRBV20-1 many CSASYTNADIQYF
TRBJ2-2 TRBV15 NA CATTPEPVRALTGELFF
TRBJ2-7 TRBV27 NA CASSVSGSGYEQYF
TRBJ2-3 TRBV12-3/TRBV12-4 few CASLSGSLPDTQYF
TRBJ1-1 TRBV18 NA CASSPVENTEAFF
TRBJ2-5 TRBV2 NA CASSGQGKETQYF
TRBJ1-3 TRBV12-3/TRBV12-4 NA CASTSRGGAGNTIYF
TRBJ2-3 TRBV5-1 NA CASKKTGLTDTQYF
TRBJ2-7 TRBV29-1 few CSVRGPGDEQYF
TRBJ1-1 TRBV12-3/TRBV12-4 few CASSSTQGLNTEAFF
TRBJ1-2 TRBV11-3 NA CASSLFLGQGFGYTF
TRBJ2-3 TRBV27 many CASSLSPSARTDTQYF
TRBJ2-1 TRBV11-2 once CASSLWRASVGEQFF
TRBJ1-2 TRBV12-3/TRBV12-4 NA CASSLPPGRRGYTF
TRBJ1-1 TRBV5-1 NA CASSLEGLKAFF
TRBJ2-2 TRBV7-9 NA CASSFRTGGRPGELFF
TRBJ2-5 TRBV6-5 once CASSYSMGETQYF
TRBJ1-2 TRBV6-5 few CASKTGTGFGGYTF
TRBJ1-2 TRBV12-3/TRBV12-4 NA CASSFGIANYGYTF
TRBJ1-1 TRBV7-9 NA CASSGRGANTEAFF
TRBJ2-3 TRBV28 NA CATRRTGTSNTQYF
TRBJ2-5 TRBV6-1 few CVSGGIETQYF
TRBJ2-3 TRBV7-3 NA CASSQLAASTDTQYF
TRBJ2-7 TRBV9 NA CASSVESRSRDEQYF
TRBJ1-2 TRBV11-2 NA CASSQGDIYGYTF